This T cell receptor beta chain came from a study of blood T cell repertoires in COVID-19. Background on the study: Samples representing acute and convalescent COVID-19 were sourced from the United States, Italy and Spain.

In the original workflow: Scientists estimated how many nucleated cells there were by amplifying reference gene primers. TCRdb's copy holds only in-frame clones and misses some; the assay was immunoSEQ multiplex PCR. V and J calls and clone size come straight from that table; D and trimming were deduced from the DNA. The sample has around 99,000 clones, about three quarters seen once. The germline CDR1 and CDR2 sequences are SGHRS and YFSETQ. J was trimmed by 3 bases and V by 5 bases; bases with no gene match: 9. The length of the CDR3 is 15 residues. V and J are TRBV5-1 and TRBJ2-3; 7 nucleotides match TRBD2. Sequenced material: peripheral blood. This sequence originates from a human donor in a cohort sampled during active or convalescent COVID-19. CDR3 sequence (DNA): TGCGCCAGCAGTCGGGGCGGCGGGGGTACAGATACGCAGTATTTT. This translates into CASSRGGGGTDTQYF.